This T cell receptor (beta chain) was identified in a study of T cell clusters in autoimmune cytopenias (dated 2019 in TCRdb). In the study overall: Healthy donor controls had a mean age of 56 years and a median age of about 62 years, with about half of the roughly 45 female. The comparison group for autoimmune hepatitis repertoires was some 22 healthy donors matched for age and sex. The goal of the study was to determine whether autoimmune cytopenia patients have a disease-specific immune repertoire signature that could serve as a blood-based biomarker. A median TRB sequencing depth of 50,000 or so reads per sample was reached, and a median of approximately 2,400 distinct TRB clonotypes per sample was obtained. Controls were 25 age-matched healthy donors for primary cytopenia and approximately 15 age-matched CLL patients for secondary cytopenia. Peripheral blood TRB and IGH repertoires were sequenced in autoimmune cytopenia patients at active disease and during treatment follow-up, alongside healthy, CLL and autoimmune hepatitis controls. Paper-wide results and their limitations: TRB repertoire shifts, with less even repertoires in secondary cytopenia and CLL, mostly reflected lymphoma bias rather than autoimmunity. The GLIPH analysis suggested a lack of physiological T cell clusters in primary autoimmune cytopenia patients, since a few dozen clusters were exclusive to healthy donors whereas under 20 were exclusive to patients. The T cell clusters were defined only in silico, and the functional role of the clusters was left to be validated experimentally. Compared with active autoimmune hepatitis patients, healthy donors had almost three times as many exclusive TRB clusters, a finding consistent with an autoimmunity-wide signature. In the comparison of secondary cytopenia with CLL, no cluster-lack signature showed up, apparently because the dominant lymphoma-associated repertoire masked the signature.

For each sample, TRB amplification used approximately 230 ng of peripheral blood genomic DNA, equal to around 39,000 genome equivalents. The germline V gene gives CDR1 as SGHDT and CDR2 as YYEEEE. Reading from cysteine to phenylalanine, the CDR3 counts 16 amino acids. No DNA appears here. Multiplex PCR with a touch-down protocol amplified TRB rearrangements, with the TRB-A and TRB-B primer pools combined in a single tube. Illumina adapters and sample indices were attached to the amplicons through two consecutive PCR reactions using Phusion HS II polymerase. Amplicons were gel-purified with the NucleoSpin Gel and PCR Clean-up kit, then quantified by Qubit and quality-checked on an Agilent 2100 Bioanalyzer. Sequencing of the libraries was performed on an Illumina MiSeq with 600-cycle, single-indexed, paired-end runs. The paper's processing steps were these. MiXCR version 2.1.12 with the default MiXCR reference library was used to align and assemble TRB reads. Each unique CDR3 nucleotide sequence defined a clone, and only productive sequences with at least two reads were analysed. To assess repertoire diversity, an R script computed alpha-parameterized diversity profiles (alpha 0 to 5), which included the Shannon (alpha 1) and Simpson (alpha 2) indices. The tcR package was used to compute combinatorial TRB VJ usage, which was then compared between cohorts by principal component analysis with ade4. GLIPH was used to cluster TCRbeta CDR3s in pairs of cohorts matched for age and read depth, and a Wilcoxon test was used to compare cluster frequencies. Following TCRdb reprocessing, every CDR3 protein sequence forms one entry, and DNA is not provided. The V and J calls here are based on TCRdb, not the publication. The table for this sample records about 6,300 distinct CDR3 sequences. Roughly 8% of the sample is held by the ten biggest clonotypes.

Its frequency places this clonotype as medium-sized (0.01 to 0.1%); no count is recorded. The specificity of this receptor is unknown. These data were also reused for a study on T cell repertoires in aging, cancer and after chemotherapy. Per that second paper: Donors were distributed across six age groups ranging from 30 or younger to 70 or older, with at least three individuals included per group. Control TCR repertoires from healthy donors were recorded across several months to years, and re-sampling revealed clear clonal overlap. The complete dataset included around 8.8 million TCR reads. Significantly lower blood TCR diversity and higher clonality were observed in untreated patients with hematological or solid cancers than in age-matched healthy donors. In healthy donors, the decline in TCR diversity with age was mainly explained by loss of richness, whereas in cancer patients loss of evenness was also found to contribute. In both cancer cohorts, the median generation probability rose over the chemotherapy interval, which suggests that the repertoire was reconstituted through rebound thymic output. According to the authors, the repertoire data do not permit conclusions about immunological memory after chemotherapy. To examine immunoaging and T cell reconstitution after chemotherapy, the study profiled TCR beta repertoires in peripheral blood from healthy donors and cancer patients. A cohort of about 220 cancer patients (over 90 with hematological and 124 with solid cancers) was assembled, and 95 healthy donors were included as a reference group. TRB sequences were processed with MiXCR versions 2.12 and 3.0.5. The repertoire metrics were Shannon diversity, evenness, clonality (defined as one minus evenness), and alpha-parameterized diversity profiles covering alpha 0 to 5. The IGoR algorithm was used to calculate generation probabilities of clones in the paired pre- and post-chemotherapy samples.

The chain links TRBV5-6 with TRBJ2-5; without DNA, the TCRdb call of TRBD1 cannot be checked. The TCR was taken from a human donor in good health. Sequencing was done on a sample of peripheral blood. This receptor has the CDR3 CASSSRQGGVQETQYF.